This T cell receptor beta chain came from a study of chemoradiotherapy in HPV16-positive cancers. Overall study context: Candidate HPV-specific T-cell clones and common TCR motifs came from functional assays in a couple of HPV16-positive patients. Whole-study findings and limits: In HPV16-positive patients, HPV-responsive T-cell expansion tracked better recurrence-free survival.

With 0 bases clipped from V and 0 bases from J, the junction kept 8 bases outside the gene matches. The CDR3 sequence is 17 residues long. Germline V gene data show CDR1 as SGHRS and CDR2 as YFSETQ. TCRdb's table, derived via immunoSEQ multiplex PCR, lists solely in-frame clones and lacks some. The repertoire holds about 68,000 clones, with approximately 91% as singletons. On this clone: Its antigen is not known.

The source is a human donor with HPV-associated anogenital cancer. The chain uses TRBV5-1 and TRBJ2-7; 8 bases are shared with TRBD1. Here the sequenced sample was blood, taken from a patient who underwent chemoradiotherapy. The CDR3 is CASSLARRQGISYEQYF. Written as DNA, the CDR3 is TGCGCCAGCAGCTTGGCCCGAAGACAGGGGATCTCCTACGAGCAGTACTTC.